These T cell receptor beta chains were read from a single sample in a study of T-cell memory formation after mild COVID-19. TCRdb reanalysed the 5' RACE reads using MiXCR and keeps one entry per CDR3 protein. The sample contains around 80,000 distinct CDR3 sequences, 11% to 15% of which appear only once. Input material: PBMCs or a T cell subset sorted from them (not recorded which). The receptors were sampled from an adult woman who had mild COVID-19 (a few samples of this study predate the infection). Cell type and time point are not known. Each CDR3 is given with its conserved first and last residue. A D gene is named only where the DNA matches it firmly. Expanded clones get a size class; other rows say once, few or many, or leave the size out.

J gene: TRBJ2-5
V gene: TRBV5-1
D gene: .
clone size: .
CDR3 DNA: TGCGCCAGCAGCTCCGACAGGACCCAGTACTTC
CDR3 protein: CASSSDRTQYF

J gene: TRBJ2-5
V gene: TRBV6-2/TRBV6-3
D gene: .
clone size: .
CDR3 DNA: TGTGCCAGCAAGCCGGACCGGGGGAGTGACCAGTACTTC
CDR3 protein: CASKPDRGSDQYF

J gene: TRBJ2-1
V gene: TRBV7-9
D gene: TRBD1
clone size: .
CDR3 DNA: TGTGCCAGCAGCCAGAGGACAGGGGGGTTATACAATGAGCAGTTCTTC
CDR3 protein: CASSQRTGGLYNEQFF

J gene: TRBJ2-1
V gene: TRBV27
D gene: .
clone size: few
CDR3 DNA: TGTGCCAGCACTGACATCCGGGACGGGAAGTACAATGAGCAGTTCTTC
CDR3 protein: CASTDIRDGKYNEQFF

J gene: TRBJ2-3
V gene: TRBV6-5
D gene: TRBD2
clone size: many
CDR3 DNA: TGTGCCAGCAGACCCGGACTAGCCTCTAGCACAGATACGCAGTATTTT
CDR3 protein: CASRPGLASSTDTQYF

J gene: TRBJ2-7
V gene: TRBV4-1
D gene: .
clone size: .
CDR3 DNA: TGCGCCAGCAGCCAAGTCGCTACCTACGAGCAGTACTTC
CDR3 protein: CASSQVATYEQYF

J gene: TRBJ1-1
V gene: TRBV7-3
D gene: .
clone size: few
CDR3 DNA: TGTGCCAGCAGCTTAGGTCCGGGGGTGGGTGAGGACACTGAAGCTTTCTTT
CDR3 protein: CASSLGPGVGEDTEAFF

J gene: TRBJ2-1
V gene: TRBV7-9
D gene: .
clone size: few
CDR3 DNA: TGTGCCAGCAGCTTGGGATGGGCCCGTACCTACAATGAGCAGTTCTTC
CDR3 protein: CASSLGWARTYNEQFF

J gene: TRBJ1-3
V gene: TRBV4-3
D gene: .
clone size: .
CDR3 DNA: TGCGCCAGCAGCCAAGATCGTACAGTCTCTGGAAACACCATATATTTT
CDR3 protein: CASSQDRTVSGNTIYF

J gene: TRBJ2-1
V gene: TRBV29-1
D gene: TRBD2
clone size: many
CDR3 DNA: TGCAGCGTTGATGCCTTTGTATCCGCGGGAGTTGAGGATGAGCAGTTCTTC
CDR3 protein: CSVDAFVSAGVEDEQFF

J gene: TRBJ2-2
V gene: TRBV4-3
D gene: TRBD1
clone size: .
CDR3 DNA: TGCGCCAGCAGCCATCGACAGGGGGGAATCGGGGAGCTGTTTTTT
CDR3 protein: CASSHRQGGIGELFF

J gene: TRBJ2-1
V gene: TRBV7-8
D gene: TRBD1
clone size: .
CDR3 DNA: TGTGCCAGCACCAACTTGCGGGGACAGGGCTCCGATGAGCAGTTCTTC
CDR3 protein: CASTNLRGQGSDEQFF

J gene: TRBJ2-7
V gene: TRBV12-3/TRBV12-4
D gene: TRBD1
clone size: .
CDR3 DNA: TGTGCCAGCAGTCACGGGACAGTCTCCTACGAGCAGTACTTC
CDR3 protein: CASSHGTVSYEQYF

J gene: TRBJ2-3
V gene: TRBV14
D gene: .
clone size: few
CDR3 DNA: TGTGCCAGCAGCCAACCACCCGCCGATACGCAGTATTTT
CDR3 protein: CASSQPPADTQYF

J gene: TRBJ1-2
V gene: TRBV7-9
D gene: .
clone size: .
CDR3 DNA: TGTGCCAGCAGCTTCCCCTCCATTCGGGACTATGGCTACACCTTC
CDR3 protein: CASSFPSIRDYGYTF